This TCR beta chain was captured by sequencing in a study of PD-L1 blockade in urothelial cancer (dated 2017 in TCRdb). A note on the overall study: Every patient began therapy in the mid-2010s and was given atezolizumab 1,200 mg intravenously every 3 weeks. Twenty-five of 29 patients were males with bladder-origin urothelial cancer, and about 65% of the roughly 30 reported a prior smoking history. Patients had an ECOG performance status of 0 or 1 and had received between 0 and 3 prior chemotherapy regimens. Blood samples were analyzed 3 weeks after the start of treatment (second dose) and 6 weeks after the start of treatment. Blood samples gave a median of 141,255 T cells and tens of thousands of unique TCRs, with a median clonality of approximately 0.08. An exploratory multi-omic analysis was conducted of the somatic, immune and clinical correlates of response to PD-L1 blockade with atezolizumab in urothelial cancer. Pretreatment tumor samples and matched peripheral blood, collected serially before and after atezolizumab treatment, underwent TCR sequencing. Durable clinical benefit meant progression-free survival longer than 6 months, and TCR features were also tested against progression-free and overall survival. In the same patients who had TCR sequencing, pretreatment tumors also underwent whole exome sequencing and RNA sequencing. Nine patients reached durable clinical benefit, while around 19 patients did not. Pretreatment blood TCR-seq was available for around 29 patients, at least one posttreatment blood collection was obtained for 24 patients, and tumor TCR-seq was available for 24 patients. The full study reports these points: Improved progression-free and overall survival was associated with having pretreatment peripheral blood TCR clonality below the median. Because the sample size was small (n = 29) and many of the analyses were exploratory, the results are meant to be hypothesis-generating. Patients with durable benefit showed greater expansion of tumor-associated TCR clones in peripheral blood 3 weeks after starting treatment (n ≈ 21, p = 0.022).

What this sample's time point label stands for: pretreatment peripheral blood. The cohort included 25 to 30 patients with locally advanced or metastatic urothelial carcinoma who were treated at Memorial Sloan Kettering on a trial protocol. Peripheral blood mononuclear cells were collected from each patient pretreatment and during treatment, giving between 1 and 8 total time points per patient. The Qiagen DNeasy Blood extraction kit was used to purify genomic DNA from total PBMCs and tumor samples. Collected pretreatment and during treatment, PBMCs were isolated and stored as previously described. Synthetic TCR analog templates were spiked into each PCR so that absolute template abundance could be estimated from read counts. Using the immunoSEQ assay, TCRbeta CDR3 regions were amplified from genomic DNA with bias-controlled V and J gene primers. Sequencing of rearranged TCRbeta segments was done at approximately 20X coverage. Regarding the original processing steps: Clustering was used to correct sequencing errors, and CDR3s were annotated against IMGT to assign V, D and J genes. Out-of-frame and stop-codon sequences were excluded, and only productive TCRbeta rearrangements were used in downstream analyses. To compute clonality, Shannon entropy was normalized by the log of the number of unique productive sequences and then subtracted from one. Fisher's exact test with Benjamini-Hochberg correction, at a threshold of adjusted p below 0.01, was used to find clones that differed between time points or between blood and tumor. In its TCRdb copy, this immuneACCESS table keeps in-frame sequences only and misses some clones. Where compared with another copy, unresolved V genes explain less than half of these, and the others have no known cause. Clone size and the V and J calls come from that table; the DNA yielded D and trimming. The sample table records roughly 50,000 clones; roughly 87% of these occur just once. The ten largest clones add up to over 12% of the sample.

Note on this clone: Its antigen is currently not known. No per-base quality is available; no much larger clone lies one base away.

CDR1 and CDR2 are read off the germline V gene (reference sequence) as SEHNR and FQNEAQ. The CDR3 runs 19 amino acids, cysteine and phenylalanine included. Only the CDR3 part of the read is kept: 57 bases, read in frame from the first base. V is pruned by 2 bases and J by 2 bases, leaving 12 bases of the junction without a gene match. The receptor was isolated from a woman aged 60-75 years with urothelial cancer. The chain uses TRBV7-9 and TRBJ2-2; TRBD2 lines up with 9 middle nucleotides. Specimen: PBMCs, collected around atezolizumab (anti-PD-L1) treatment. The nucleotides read TGTGCCAGCAGCTTACGTGAGACTAGCGGACCGAAAAACACCGGGGAGCTGTTTTTT. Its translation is CASSLRETSGPKNTGELFF. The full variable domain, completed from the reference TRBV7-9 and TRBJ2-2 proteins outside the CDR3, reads DTGVSQNPRHKITKRGQNVTFRCDPISEHNRLYWYRQTLGQGPEFLTYFQNEAQLEKSRLLSDRFSAERPKGSFSTLEIQRTEQGDSAMYLCASSLRETSGPKNTGELFFGEGSRLTVL.